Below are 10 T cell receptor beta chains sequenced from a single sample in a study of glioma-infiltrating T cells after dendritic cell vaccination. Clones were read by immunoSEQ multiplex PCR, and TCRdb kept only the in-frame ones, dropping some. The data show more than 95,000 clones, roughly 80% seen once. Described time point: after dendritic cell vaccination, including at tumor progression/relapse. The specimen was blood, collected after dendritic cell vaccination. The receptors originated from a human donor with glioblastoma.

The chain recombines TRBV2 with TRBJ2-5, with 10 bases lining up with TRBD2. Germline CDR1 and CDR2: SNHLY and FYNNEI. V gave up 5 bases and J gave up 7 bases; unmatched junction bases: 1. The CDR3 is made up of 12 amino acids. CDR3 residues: CASSLAGGTQYF. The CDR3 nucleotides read TGTGCCAGCAGTTTAGCGGGGGGGACCCAGTACTTC.

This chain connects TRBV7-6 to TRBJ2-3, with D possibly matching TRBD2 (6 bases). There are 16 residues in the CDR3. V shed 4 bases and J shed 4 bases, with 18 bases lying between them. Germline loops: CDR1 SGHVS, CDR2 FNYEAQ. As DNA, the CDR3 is TGTGCCAGCAGCTCACTTTACCGACTAGGCCCAGATACGCAGTATTTT. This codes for CASSSLYRLGPDTQYF.

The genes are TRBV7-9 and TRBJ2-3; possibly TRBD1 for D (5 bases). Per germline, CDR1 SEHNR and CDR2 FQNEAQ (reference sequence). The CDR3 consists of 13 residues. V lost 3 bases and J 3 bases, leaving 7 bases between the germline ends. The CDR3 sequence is CASSFRVTDTQYF. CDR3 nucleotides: TGTGCCAGCAGCTTCAGGGTAACAGATACGCAGTATTTT.

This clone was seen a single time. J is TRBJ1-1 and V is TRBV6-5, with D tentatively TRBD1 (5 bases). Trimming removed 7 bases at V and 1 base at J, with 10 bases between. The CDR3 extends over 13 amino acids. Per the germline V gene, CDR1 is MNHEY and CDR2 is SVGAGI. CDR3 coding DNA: TGTGCCAGCATTACTACAGGGAACACTGAAGCTTTCTTT. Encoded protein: CASITTGNTEAFF.

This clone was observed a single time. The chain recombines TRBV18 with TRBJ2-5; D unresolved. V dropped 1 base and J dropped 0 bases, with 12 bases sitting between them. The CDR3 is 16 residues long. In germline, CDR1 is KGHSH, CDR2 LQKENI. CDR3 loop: CASSPLATPYQETQYF. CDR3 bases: TGTGCCAGCTCACCACTGGCGACACCGTACCAAGAGACCCAGTACTTC.

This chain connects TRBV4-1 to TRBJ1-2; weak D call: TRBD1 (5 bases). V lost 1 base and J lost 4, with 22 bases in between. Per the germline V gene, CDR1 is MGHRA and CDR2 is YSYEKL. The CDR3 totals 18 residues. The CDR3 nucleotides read TGCGCCAGCAGCCAAGTGCTGGGGGGGGAGACAGTGATCTATGGCTACACCTTC. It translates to CASSQVLGGETVIYGYTF.

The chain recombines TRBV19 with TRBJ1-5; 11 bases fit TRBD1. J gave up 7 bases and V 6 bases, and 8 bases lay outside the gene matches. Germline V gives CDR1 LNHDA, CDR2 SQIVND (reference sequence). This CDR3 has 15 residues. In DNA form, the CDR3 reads TGTGCCAGTAGGGGACAGGGGGTAAAAAGACAGCCCCAGCATTTT. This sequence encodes CASRGQGVKRQPQHF.

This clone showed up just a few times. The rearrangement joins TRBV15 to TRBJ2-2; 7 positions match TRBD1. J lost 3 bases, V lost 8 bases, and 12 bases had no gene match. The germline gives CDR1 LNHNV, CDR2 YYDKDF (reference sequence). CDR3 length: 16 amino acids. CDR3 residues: CATERGRGTDTGELFF. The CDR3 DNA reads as TGTGCCACCGAGAGGGGGCGAGGGACGGACACCGGGGAGCTGTTTTTT.

CDR3 sequence (DNA): TGTGCCAGCAGTGCCGGGGGAACCTACGAGCAGTACTTC. Translating it yields CASSAGGTYEQYF. The V call is TRBV6-6, the J call TRBJ2-7; TRBD2 is a possible D gene (6 bases). The CDR3 length is 13 residues. The germline gives CDR1 MNHNY, CDR2 SVGAGI (reference sequence). V lost 5 bases and J 2 bases, leaving 10 bases between the germline ends.

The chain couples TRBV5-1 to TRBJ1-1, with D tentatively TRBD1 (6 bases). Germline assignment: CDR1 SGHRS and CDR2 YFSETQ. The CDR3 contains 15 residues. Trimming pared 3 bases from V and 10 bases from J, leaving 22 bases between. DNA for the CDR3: TGCGCCAGCAGCTCGGGGTATAGGGGGTTTTCGTCAGCTTTCTTT. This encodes CASSSGYRGFSSAFF. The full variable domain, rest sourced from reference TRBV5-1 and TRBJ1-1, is KAGVTQTPRYLIKTRGQQVTLSCSPISGHRSVSWYQQTPGQGLQFLFEYFSETQRNKGNFPGRFSGRQFSNSRSEMNVSTLELGDSALYLCASSSGYRGFSSAFFGQGTRLTVV.